This T cell receptor beta chain was recovered during a study of OX40 agonist ivuxolimab in advanced cancers. Study-level background: Ivuxolimab, which targeted the costimulatory receptor OX40 (CD134), was an agonistic, fully human IgG2 monoclonal antibody. Intravenous ivuxolimab was administered to patients every 2 weeks at six dose levels: 0.01, 0.1, 0.3, 1.5, 3 and 10 mg/kg. Of the roughly 52 dose-escalation patients, hepatocellular carcinoma was present in approximately 20, melanoma in approximately 15, renal cell carcinoma in 9 and head and neck cancer in 9. A male proportion of 82.7% and a mean age of roughly 58 years, ranging from roughly 20 to 80, were recorded for the dose-escalation cohort. Prior anti-PD-1, anti-PD-L1 or anti-CTLA-4 therapy was permitted, and checkpoint inhibitors had been received by roughly 42% of dose-escalation patients. Partial responses occurred in three dose-escalation patients, of whom one had hepatocellular carcinoma and two had cutaneous melanoma. Peripheral TCRbeta sequencing aimed to test whether ivuxolimab altered TCR sequence diversity and caused clonal T-cell expansion. The paper describes the monotherapy dose-escalation part (N of about 47 patients) of the phase I trial of ivuxolimab.

The cysteine opens and the phenylalanine closes a CDR3 of 14 amino acids. Only the CDR3 region is kept as DNA, spanning 42 bases read in frame from base 1. Per the germline V gene (reference sequence), SEHNR is the CDR1 and FQNEAQ is the CDR2. Relative to germline, V is 0 bases shorter and J is 10 bases shorter, with 15 bases between their ends. What the work shows at the level of the full study, not this receptor alone: Partial responders in the 0.1-3.0 mg/kg groups had among the lowest normalized peripheral clonal expansion, especially among CD8+ T cells. Low levels of normalized T-cell clonal expansion were also seen in some nonresponding patients. The antigen specificity of the clonally expanded peripheral T cells was not determined. After ivuxolimab, expanded clones were on average more numerous among CD8+ T cells than among CD4+ T cells. At doses of 0.1 to 3.0 mg/kg, clonal expansion of both CD4+ and CD8+ blood T cells was observed from baseline to week 6.

The trial excluded patients who had a history of autoimmune disease or who were on systemic immunosuppression. Peripheral blood for TCR sequencing was collected from all dose cohorts at baseline, on cycle 4 day 1, and on cycle 7 day 1. Samples were obtained from an open-label, multicenter, first-in-human phase I dose-escalation trial of ivuxolimab. Adults with locally advanced or metastatic melanoma, renal cell carcinoma, hepatocellular carcinoma or head and neck squamous cell carcinoma were enrolled in the trial. Before TCR sequencing, CD4+ T cells and CD8+ T cells were sorted from peripheral blood as separate populations. For sequencing of the TCRbeta CDR3 region, genomic DNA was extracted from the sorted cells. The immunoSEQ Assay was used for sequencing of TCRbeta CDR3 regions. The immuneACCESS repertoire file appears here via TCRdb, limited to in-frame rearrangements. These files lack a portion of the clones; in checked studies, under half of the deficit traces to unresolved V genes, and the cause of the others is not known. The sample profile shows 60,000 or so clones; around nine tenths of them were found once. Approximately 0.76% of the sample is taken by the ten largest.

This clone has just a few counts. Its antigen has not been determined. Base-call qualities are not available, and no considerably larger clone is one nucleotide away. The sequence derives from an adult with an advanced solid tumor such as melanoma, head and neck, liver or kidney cancer. The source was CD4+ or CD8+ T cells sorted from blood, collected in a trial of the OX40 agonist ivuxolimab. The rearranged segments are TRBV7-9 and TRBJ1-1; a tentative D call is TRBD1 (5 bases match). The nucleotide sequence reads TGTGCCAGCAGCTTAGCTGGGGCGGGGGACCGAGCTTTCTTT. The encoded protein is CASSLAGAGDRAFF.